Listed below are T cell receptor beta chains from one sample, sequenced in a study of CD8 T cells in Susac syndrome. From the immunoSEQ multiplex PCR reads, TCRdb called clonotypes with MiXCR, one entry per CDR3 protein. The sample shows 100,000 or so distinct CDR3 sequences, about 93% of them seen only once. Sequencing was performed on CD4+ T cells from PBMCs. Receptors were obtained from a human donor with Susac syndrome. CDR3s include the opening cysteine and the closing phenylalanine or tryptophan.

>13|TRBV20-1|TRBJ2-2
CSARDPGTGELFF
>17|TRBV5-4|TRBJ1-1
CASSPDSSTVMNTEAFF
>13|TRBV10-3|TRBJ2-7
CAISGGTADEQYF
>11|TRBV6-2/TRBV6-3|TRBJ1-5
CASSTGGNQHF
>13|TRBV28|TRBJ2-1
CASSFFAYNEQFF
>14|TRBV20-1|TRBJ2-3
CSASLSARTDTQYF
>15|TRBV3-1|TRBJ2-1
CASSQVESSYNEQFF
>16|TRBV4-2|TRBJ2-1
CASSQDGTSGGEEQFF
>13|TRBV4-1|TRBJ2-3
CASSPQGMGLLYF
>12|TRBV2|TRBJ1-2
CASRQGNYGYTF
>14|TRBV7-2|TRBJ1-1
CASSNRGRRTEAFF
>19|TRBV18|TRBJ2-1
CASSKGQSGTSGSYNEQFF
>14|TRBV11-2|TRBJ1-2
CASSPLATSHGYTF
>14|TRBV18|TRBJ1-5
CASSPKAEGQPQHF
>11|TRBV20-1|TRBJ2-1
CSARRNNEQFF
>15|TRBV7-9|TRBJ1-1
CASSFQRQGMTEAFF
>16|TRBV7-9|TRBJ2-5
CASSLMTSHSQETQYF
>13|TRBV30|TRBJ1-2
CAWGGTANYGYTF
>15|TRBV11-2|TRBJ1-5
CASSRDRGYNQPQHF
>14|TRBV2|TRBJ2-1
CVVDSGGTYNEQFF
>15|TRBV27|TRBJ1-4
CASSSKGLTNEKLFF
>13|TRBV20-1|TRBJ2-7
CSARGAPQGEQYF
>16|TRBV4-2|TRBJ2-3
CASSQGGQGKPDTQYF
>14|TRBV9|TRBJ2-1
CASSVEPQLSEQFF
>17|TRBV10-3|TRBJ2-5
CAISETMDSASQETQYF
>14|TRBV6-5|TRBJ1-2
CASSYESGKYGYTF
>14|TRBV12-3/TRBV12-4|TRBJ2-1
CASSLRGGADEQFF
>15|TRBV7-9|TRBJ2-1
CASSLSGAVGDEQFF
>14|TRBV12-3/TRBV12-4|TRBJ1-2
CASSSTGSAYGYTF
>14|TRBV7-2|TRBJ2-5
CASSPNTGAETQYF
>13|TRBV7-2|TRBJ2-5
CASNFGAGETQYF
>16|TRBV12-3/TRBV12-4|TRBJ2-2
CASSLGQGGTTGELFF
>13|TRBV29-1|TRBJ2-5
CSVEGVNQETQYF
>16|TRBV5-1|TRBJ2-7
CASSWTGGLTSYEQYF
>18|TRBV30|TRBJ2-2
CAWSLGFRLGENTGELFF
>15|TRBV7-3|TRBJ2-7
CASSLTRSFYYEQYF
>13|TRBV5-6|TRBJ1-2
CASSVRDGYGYTF
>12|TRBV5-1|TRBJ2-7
CASSPPGREQYF
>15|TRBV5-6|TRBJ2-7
CASSLSPDRVYEQYF
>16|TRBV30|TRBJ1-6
CAWSGGTGELRSPLHF
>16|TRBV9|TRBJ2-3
CASSPRATRDTDTQYF
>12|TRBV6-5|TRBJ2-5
CASSYSQETQYF